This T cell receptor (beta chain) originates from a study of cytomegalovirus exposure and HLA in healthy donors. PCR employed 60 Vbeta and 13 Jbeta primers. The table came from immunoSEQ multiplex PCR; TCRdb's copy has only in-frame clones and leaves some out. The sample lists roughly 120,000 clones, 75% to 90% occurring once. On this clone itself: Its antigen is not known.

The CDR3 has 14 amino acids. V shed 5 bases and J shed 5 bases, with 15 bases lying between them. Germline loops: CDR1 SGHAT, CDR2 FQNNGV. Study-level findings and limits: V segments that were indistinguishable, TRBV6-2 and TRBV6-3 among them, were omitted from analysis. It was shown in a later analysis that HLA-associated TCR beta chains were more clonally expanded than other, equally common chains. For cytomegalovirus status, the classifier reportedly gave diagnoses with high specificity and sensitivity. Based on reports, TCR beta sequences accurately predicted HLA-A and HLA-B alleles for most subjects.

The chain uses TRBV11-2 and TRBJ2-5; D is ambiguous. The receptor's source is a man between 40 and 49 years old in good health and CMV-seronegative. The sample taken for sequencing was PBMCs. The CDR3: CASSPRSLGETQYF. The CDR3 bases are TGTGCCAGCAGCCCGCGGTCTCTTGGGGAGACCCAGTACTTC.